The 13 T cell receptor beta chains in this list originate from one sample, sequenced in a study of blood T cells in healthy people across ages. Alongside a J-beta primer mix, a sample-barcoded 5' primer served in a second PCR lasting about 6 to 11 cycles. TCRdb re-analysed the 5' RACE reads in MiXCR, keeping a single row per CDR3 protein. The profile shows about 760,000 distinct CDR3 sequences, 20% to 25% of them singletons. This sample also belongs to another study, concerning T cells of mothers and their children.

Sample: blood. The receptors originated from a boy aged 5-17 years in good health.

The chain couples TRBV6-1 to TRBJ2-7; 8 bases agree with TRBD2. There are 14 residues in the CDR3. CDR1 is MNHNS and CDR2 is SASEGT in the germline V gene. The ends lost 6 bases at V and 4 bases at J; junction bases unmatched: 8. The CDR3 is CASREGGRRYEQYF. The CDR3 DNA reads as TGTGCCAGCAGGGAGGGCGGGAGGAGGTACGAGCAGTACTTC.

The CDR3 spells CSARGGTNEKLFF. In DNA form, the CDR3 reads TGCAGTGCTAGAGGCGGAACTAATGAAAAACTGTTTTTT. This rearrangement joins TRBV20-1 to TRBJ1-4, with D unresolved. The CDR3 extends over 13 amino acids. The V gene lost 1 base and the J gene lost 1 base, with 4 bases spanning the gap. Looked up from germline, CDR1 is DFQATT and CDR2 is SNEGSKA (reference sequence).

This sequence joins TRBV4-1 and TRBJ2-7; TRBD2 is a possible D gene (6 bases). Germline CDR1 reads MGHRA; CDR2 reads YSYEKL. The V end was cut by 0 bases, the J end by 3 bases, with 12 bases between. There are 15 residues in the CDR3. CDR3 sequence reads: CASSQEGRDYYEQYF. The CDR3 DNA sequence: TGCGCCAGCAGCCAAGAGGGGCGGGATTACTACGAGCAGTACTTC.

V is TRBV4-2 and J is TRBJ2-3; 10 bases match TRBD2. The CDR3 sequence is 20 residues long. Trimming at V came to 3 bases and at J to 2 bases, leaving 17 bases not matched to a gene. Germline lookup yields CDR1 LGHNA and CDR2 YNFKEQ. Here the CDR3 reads CASSHRRGLAGAPFTDTQYF. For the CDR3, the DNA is TGTGCCAGCAGCCACCGCAGAGGGCTAGCGGGGGCACCATTCACAGATACGCAGTATTTT.

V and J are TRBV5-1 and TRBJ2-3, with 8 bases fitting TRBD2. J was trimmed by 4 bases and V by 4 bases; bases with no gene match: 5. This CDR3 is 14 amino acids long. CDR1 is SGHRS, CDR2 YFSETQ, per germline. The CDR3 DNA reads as TGCGCCAGCAGCGTTAGCGGGAACGCAGATACGCAGTATTTT. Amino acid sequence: CASSVSGNADTQYF. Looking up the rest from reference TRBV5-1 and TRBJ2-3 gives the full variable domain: KAGVTQTPRYLIKTRGQQVTLSCSPISGHRSVSWYQQTPGQGLQFLFEYFSETQRNKGNFPGRFSGRQFSNSRSEMNVSTLELGDSALYLCASSVSGNADTQYFGPGTRLTVL.

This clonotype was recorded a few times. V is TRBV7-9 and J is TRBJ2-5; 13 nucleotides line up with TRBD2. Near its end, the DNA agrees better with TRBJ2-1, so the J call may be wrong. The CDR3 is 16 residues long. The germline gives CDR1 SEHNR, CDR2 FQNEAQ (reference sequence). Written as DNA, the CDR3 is TGTGCCAGCAGCACCCCCGGGACTAGCGGGACATATGAGCAGTTCTTC. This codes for CASSTPGTSGTYEQFF.

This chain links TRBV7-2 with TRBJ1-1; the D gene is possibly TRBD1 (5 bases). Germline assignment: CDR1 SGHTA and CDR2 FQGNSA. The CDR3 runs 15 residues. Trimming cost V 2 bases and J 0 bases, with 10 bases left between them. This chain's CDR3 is CASSLMGTLNTEAFF. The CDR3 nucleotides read TGTGCCAGCAGCTTAATGGGGACCTTGAACACTGAAGCTTTCTTT.

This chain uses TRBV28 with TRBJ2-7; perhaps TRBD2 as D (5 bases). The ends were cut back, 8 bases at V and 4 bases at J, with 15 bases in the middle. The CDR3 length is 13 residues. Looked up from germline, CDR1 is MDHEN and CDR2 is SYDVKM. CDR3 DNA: TGTGCCAGCCTCACCACCTCGGGGTACGAGCAGTACTTC. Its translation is CASLTTSGYEQYF.

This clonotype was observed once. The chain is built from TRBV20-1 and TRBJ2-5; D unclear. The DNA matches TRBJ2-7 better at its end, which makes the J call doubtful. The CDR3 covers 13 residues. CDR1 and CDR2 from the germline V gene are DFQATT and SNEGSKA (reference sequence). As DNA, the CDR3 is TGCAGTGCTAGTAAAGCTAATTCCTACGAGCAGTACTTC. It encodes CSASKANSYEQYF.

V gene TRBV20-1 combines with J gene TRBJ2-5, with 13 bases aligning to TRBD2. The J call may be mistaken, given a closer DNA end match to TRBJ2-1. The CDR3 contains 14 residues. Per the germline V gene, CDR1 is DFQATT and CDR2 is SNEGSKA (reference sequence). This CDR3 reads CSARTSGGYNEQFF. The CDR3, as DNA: TGCAGTGCGAGGACTAGCGGGGGATACAATGAGCAGTTCTTC.

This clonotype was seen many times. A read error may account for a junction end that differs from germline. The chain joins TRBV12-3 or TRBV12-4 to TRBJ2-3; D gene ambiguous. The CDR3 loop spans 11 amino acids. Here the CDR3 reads CASSLADTQYF. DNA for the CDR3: TGTGCCAGCAGCTTAGCAGATACGCAGTATTTT.

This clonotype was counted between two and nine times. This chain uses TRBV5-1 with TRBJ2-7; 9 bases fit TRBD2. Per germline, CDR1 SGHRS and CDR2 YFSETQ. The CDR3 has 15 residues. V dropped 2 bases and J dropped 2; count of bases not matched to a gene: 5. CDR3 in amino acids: CASSFSGGAAYEQYF. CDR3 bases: TGCGCCAGCAGCTTTAGCGGGGGAGCAGCCTACGAGCAGTACTTC.

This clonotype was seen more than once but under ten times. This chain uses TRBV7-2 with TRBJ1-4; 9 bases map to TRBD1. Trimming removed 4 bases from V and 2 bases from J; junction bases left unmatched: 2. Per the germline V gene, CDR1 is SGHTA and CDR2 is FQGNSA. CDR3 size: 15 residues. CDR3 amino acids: CASSYRGPTNEKLFF. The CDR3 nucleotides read TGTGCCAGCAGCTACAGGGGGCCGACTAATGAAAAACTGTTTTTT.